This note documents a single T cell receptor beta chain sequence. As yet, its antigen is unknown. The CDR3 consists of 12 residues. V dropped 3 bases and J dropped 10 bases, with 11 bases sitting between them. The record originates from a study of T cell responses to AZD1222 COVID-19 vaccine. Libraries were prepared by immunoSEQ multiplex PCR; TCRdb keeps only in-frame clonotypes and omits some of them. This table holds some 140,000 clones, around 93% found once. Findings of the study overall: Reportedly, nearly half the spike-specific TCRs target unmutated variant regions. Among the donors, most were white British and more were female, and clonal diversity was possibly underestimated.

This chain links TRBV12-3 or TRBV12-4 with TRBJ2-3, with D perhaps assigned TRBD1 or TRBD2 (5 bases each). The sequence was obtained from an adult who received the AZD1222 COVID-19 vaccine. The sample here was peripheral blood, taken 28 days after the second AZD1222 dose. CDR3 loop: CASSLGVGAQYF. CDR3 DNA sequence: TGTGCCAGCAGTTTGGGAGTGGGGGCGCAGTATTTT.